Each of the 14 T cell receptor beta chains below was sequenced from the same sample in a study of cytomegalovirus exposure and HLA in healthy donors. The PCR was carried out with 60 Vbeta primers and 13 Jbeta primers. Sequencing used immunoSEQ multiplex PCR; TCRdb keeps in-frame clones, though not all of them. The listing contains around 46,000 clones. Sequenced sample: PBMCs. Receptors originate from a woman between 40 and 55 years old in good health and CMV-seronegative.

The chain has TRBV28 and TRBJ2-1, with 9 bases identical to TRBD2. V trimming: 5 bases; J trimming: 2 bases; junction bases outside the gene matches: 16. The CDR3 is 19 residues long. Germline CDR1 and CDR2: MDHEN and SYDVKM. CDR3 coding DNA: TGTGCCAGCAGTCAACAAACCAGCGGGAGGCCGATAACCTACAATGAGCAGTTCTTC. Amino acids: CASSQQTSGRPITYNEQFF.

The chain recombines TRBV28 with TRBJ2-7; 13 bases align to TRBD2. Germline assignment: CDR1 MDHEN and CDR2 SYDVKM. Trimming cost V 6 bases and J 0 bases; bases outside gene matches: 5. This CDR3 is built from 16 residues. The DNA of the CDR3 is TGTGCCAGCAGCTCCACTAGCGGGAGGGCCTCCTACGAGCAGTACTTC. It yields the protein CASSSTSGRASYEQYF.

The chain has TRBV2 and TRBJ2-3; D might be TRBD2 (5 bases). The CDR3 is 12 amino acids. The germline V gene encodes CDR1 SNHLY and CDR2 FYNNEI. Trimming took 8 bases from V and 5 from J, leaving 11 bases between them. CDR3 nucleotides: TGTGCCAGCGTGAGGGTGCGAGATACGCAGTATTTT. Residues: CASVRVRDTQYF.

The chain couples TRBV4-3 to TRBJ1-2; TRBD1 aligns across 7 bases. Per germline, CDR1 LGHNA and CDR2 YSLEER. V was pared by 0 bases and J by 6 bases, with 7 bases of the junction left unmatched. The CDR3 runs to 15 residues. DNA for the CDR3: TGCGCCAGCAGCCAAGATCCTAAGGGGGCGGATGGCTACACCTTC. Amino acid sequence: CASSQDPKGADGYTF.

This chain joins TRBV6-6 and TRBJ2-1; D may be TRBD2 (6 bases). In germline, CDR1 is MNHNY, CDR2 SVGAGI (reference sequence). The CDR3 length is 15 residues. Trimming pared 6 bases from V and 8 bases from J, leaving 20 bases between. The CDR3 loop reads CASRPGRFHMDEQFF. CDR3 in DNA: TGTGCCAGCAGGCCTGGGAGGTTTCATATGGATGAGCAGTTCTTC.

This clone is identified as medium-sized from frequency. The chain couples TRBV6-1 to TRBJ2-1, with TRBD2 as a possible D gene (7 bases). The V end lost 1 base, the J end lost 7 bases, and 11 bases lay between the germline ends. The CDR3 has 14 amino acids. Germline V gives CDR1 MNHNS, CDR2 SASEGT. CDR3 nucleotides: TGTGCCAGCAGTGAAGGTGAGGGGGGGAATGAGCAGTTCTTC. As protein: CASSEGEGGNEQFF.

The rearrangement uses TRBV6-5 and TRBJ1-3; 8 bases are a match to TRBD1. The V and J ends lost 5 bases and 3 bases, in that order; junction bases with no gene match: 6. Per germline, CDR1 MNHEY and CDR2 SVGAGI. This CDR3 comprises 15 residues. The CDR3 coding sequence is TGTGCCAGCAGTGGGAACAGGGGGTATGGAAACACCATATATTTT. Protein: CASSGNRGYGNTIYF.

V and J are TRBV7-2 and TRBJ2-7; 9 bases map to TRBD2. Germline CDR1 reads SGHTA; CDR2 reads FQGNSA. V lost 3 bases to trimming and J lost 2 bases; unmatched junction nucleotides: 5. The CDR3 consists of 15 residues. CDR3 residues: CASSFGLAPTYEQYF. In DNA, the CDR3 is TGTGCCAGCAGCTTCGGACTAGCGCCCACCTACGAGCAGTACTTC.

The chain employs TRBV29-1 and TRBJ2-1; the match to TRBD1 covers 9 bases. Germline V gene lookup returns CDR1 SQVTM and CDR2 ANQGSEA. J was trimmed by 8 bases and V by 7 bases; bases with no gene match: 9. The CDR3 spans 13 residues. CDR3 sequence reads: CSGRDRERDEQFF. DNA of the CDR3: TGCAGCGGCAGGGACAGGGAGCGGGATGAGCAGTTCTTC.

The J gene is TRBJ1-5, the V gene TRBV27; D unclear. The length of the CDR3 is 14 residues. V lost 3 bases and J lost 6, with 12 bases in between. Germline V CDR1 and CDR2: MNHEY, SMNVEV (reference sequence). CDR3 amino acids: CASSLGREGQPQHF. The CDR3 coding sequence is TGTGCCAGCAGTTTGGGAAGGGAGGGTCAGCCCCAGCATTTT.

The CDR3 protein is CASSPSLLAGDTGELFF. CDR3 nucleotide sequence: TGTGCCAGCAGCCCCTCCCTACTAGCGGGAGATACCGGGGAGCTGTTTTTT. The chain carries TRBV7-9 and TRBJ2-2, with TRBD2 matching 11 bases. After removal of 5 bases from V and 5 bases from J, the junction contained 10 bases not matched to a gene. The CDR3 has 17 amino acids. Per germline, CDR1 SEHNR and CDR2 FQNEAQ (reference sequence).

The chain couples TRBV30 to TRBJ1-2; no reliable D call. Germline values: CDR1 GTSNPN, CDR2 SVGIG (reference sequence). This CDR3 is built from 12 residues. V was clipped by 5 bases and J by 4 bases, with 11 bases between them. The CDR3 protein is CAWFLEGYGYTF. The CDR3 DNA is TGTGCCTGGTTTCTTGAGGGCTATGGCTACACCTTC.

The chain recombines TRBV19 with TRBJ2-7, with D possibly being TRBD2 (6 bases). CDR1 and CDR2 (germline): LNHDA, SQIVND (reference sequence). Trimming stripped 3 bases from V and 3 bases from J, with 15 bases between. The CDR3 spans 15 residues. The CDR3 protein is CASSIVGGPLYEQYF. The CDR3 nucleotides read TGTGCCAGTAGTATTGTGGGGGGTCCCCTCTACGAGCAGTACTTC.

The rearrangement links TRBV18 to TRBJ2-7; 10 positions agree with TRBD2. V was clipped by 4 bases and J by 6 bases; unmatched bases: 15. The CDR3 consists of 17 residues. Germline CDR1 and CDR2: KGHSH and LQKENI. Written as DNA, the CDR3 is TGTGCCAGCTCACAATCGAGCGGGAGGGCCCCAATGGCCGAGCAGTACTTC. Protein product: CASSQSSGRAPMAEQYF.